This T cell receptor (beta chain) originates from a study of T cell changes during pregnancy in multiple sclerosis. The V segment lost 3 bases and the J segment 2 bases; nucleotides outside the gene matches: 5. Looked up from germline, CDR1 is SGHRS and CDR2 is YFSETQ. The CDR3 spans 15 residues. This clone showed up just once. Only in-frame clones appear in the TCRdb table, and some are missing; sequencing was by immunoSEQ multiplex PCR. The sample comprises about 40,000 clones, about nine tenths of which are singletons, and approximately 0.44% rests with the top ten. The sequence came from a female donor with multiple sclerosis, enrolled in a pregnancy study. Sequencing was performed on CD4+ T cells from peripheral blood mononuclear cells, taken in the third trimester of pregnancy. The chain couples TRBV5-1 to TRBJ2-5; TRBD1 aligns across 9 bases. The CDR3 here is CASSYGTGNQETQYF. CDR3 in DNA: TGCGCCAGCAGCTACGGGACAGGGAATCAAGAGACCCAGTACTTC.